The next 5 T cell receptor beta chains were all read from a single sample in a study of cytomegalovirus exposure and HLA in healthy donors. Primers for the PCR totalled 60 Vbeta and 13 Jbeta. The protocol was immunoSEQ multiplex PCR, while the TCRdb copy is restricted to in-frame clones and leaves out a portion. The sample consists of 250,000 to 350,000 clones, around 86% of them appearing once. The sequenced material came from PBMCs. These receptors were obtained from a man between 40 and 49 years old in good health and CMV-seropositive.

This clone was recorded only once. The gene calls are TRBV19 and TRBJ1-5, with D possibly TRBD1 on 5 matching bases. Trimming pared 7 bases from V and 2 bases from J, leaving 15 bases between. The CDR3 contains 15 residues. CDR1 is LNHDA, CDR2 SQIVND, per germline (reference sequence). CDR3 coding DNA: TGTGCCAGTACGAAGACAGATTTTGGCAATCAGCCCCAGCATTTT. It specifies CASTKTDFGNQPQHF.

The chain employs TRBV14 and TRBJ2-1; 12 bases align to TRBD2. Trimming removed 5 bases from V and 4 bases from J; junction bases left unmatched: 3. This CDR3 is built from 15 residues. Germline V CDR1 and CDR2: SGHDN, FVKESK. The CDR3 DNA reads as TGTGCCAGCAGCAGGACTAGCGGGATATACAATGAGCAGTTCTTC. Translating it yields CASSRTSGIYNEQFF.

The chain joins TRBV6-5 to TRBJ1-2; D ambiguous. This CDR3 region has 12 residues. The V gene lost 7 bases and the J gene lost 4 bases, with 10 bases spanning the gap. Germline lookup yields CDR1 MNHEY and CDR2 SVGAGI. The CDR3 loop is CASTDGIYGYTF. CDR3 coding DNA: TGTGCCAGCACGGACGGGATCTATGGCTACACCTTC.

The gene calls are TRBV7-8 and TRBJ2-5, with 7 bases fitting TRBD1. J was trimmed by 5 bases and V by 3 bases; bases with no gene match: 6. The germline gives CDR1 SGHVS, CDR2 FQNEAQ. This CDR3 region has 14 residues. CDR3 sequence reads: CASSLTGKAETQYF. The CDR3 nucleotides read TGTGCCAGCAGCTTGACAGGGAAGGCGGAGACCCAGTACTTC.

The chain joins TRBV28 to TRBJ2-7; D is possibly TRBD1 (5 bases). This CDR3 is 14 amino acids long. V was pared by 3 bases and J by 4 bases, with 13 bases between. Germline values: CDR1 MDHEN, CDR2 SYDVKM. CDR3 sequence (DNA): TGTGCCAGCAGTTTTGGCTCCAGGGAATACGAGCAGTACTTC. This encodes CASSFGSREYEQYF.